Each of the 21 T cell receptor beta chains below was sequenced from the same sample in a study of molecular identifiers for immune sequencing clone quantification (dated by TCRdb to between 2018 and 2020). Libraries were prepared through PCR. Sequencing was performed on a NextSeq 500. In TCRdb, the public reads were trimmed at Q25 with fastp and aligned with MiXCR, with productive beta chains retained. Identical CDR3 proteins give one entry, which carries the most common genes and DNA. Within this sample are tens of thousands of distinct CDR3 sequences, with roughly 38% of them counted one time only. The ten top clones hold 3% to 4.5% of the sample. The specimen sequenced was naive CD8+ T cells from blood, with Jurkat cell RNA spiked in. Sample cell subset or site, as interpreted from the label and publication: FACS-sorted CD8+CD4-CCR7+CD45RA+ naive T cells. The receptors here all came from a human donor in good health. Some libraries in this study had Jurkat cell RNA spiked in.

The chain uses TRBV27 and TRBJ2-3; 9 nucleotides agree with TRBD1. There are 14 residues in the CDR3. After removal of 4 bases from V and 4 bases from J, the junction contained 3 bases not matched to a gene. The germline CDR1 and CDR2 sequences are MNHEY and SMNVEV (reference sequence). This chain's CDR3 is CASSWGTGSDTQYF. For the CDR3, the DNA is TGTGCCAGCAGTTGGGGGACAGGGTCAGATACGCAGTATTTT.

The chain recombines TRBV11-2 with TRBJ2-7, with unresolved D. V was shortened by 1 base and J by 2 bases, with 9 bases between the two germline ends. The germline V gene has CDR1 SGHAT and CDR2 FQNNGV. This CDR3 spans 14 amino acids. CDR3 in amino acids: CASSLVHTAYEQYF. DNA of the CDR3: TGTGCCAGCAGCTTAGTGCACACAGCCTACGAGCAGTACTTC.

The chain carries TRBV5-5 and TRBJ1-5, with no clear D. V shed 3 bases and J shed 7 bases, with 14 bases lying between them. The CDR3 length is 14 residues. The germline gives CDR1 SGHKS, CDR2 YYEKEE (reference sequence). CDR3 DNA: TGTGCCAGCAGCTCGTATTTGGGAGGACAGCCCCAGCATTTT. Translation: CASSSYLGGQPQHF.

This clonotype was picked up many times. The V and J genes are TRBV7-9 and TRBJ2-1, with D perhaps matching TRBD2 (6 bases). Germline CDR1 and CDR2: SEHNR and FQNEAQ (reference sequence). This CDR3 is 14 amino acids long. V gave up 6 bases and J gave up 12 bases, with 21 bases separating them. The chain's CDR3 is CASRDWSITEGQFF. CDR3 nucleotide sequence: TGTGCCAGCAGGGACTGGTCAATCACGGAGGGGCAGTTCTTC.

In regard to this clonotype: This may be a read error, as it is one base from a much larger clone. This chain joins TRBV7-2 and TRBJ1-4; D perhaps matches TRBD1 (6 bases). The CDR3 spans 12 residues. The germline gives CDR1 SGHTA, CDR2 FQGNSA. This chain's CDR3 is CASRLGGENLFF. The DNA of the CDR3 is TGTGCCAGCAGGTTAGGGGGTGAAAATCTGTTTTTT.

This clonotype was detected many times. The chain uses TRBV6-6 and TRBJ2-5; TRBD2 agrees at 12 bases. J was trimmed by 5 bases and V by 2 bases; bases with no gene match: 3. This CDR3 comprises 15 residues. Germline V gives CDR1 MNHNY, CDR2 SVGAGI (reference sequence). CDR3 in amino acids: CASSYASGRVETQYF. For the CDR3, the DNA is TGTGCCAGCAGTTACGCTAGCGGGAGGGTCGAGACCCAGTACTTC.

A note on this clonotype: This sequence may be a read error, since a much larger clone differs from it by one base. The chain has TRBV28 and TRBJ1-5; D ambiguous. Germline loops: CDR1 MDHEN, CDR2 SYDVKM. The CDR3 has 16 amino acids. V was clipped by 4 bases and J by 2 bases, with 15 bases between them. The CDR3 DNA reads as TGTGCCAGCAGTTATAATGCAGATCCCGGCAATCAGCCCCAGCATTTT. Translating gives CASSYNADPGNQPQHF.

By share, this clonotype ranks as medium-sized (0.01 to 0.1%). The V gene is TRBV12-3 or TRBV12-4, the J gene TRBJ2-5; D is uncertain. The CDR3 length is 11 residues. The V gene lost 3 bases and the J gene lost 5 bases, with 4 bases spanning the gap. In DNA, the CDR3 is TGTGCCAGCAGTTTCGGCGAGACCCAGTACTTC. Its translation: CASSFGETQYF.

The rearrangement joins TRBV11-2 to TRBJ2-1, with 11 nucleotides matching TRBD1. The trim removed 6 bases at V and 8 bases at J, leaving 0 bases unmatched. Germline V gene sequence: CDR1 SGHAT, CDR2 FQNNGV. There are 12 residues in the CDR3. CDR3 loop: CASRGQGDEQFF. The CDR3 DNA reads as TGTGCCAGCAGGGGACAGGGGGATGAGCAGTTCTTC.

As to this clonotype: One junction end does not reproduce the germline sequence, and a read error may be involved. The V gene is TRBV6-6, the J gene TRBJ2-1; D unclear. Germline CDR1 is MNHNY and CDR2 is SVGAGI (reference sequence). The CDR3 contains 15 residues. The CDR3 reads CACSYSQSSYNEQFF. CDR3 sequence (DNA): TGTGCCTGCAGTTACTCGCAATCCTCCTACAATGAGCAGTTCTTC.

This clonotype showed up many times. This chain uses TRBV7-9 with TRBJ1-1; no definite D call. The CDR3 has 16 residues. The germline gives CDR1 SEHNR, CDR2 FQNEAQ (reference sequence). V was shortened by 3 bases and J by 0 bases, with 14 bases between the two germline ends. In DNA form, the CDR3 reads TGTGCCAGCAGCTTTCCATCCACTACAATGAACACTGAAGCTTTCTTT. Its translation: CASSFPSTTMNTEAFF.

The V call is TRBV7-6, the J call TRBJ2-4; TRBD2 might be the D (6 bases). Per the germline V gene, CDR1 is SGHVS and CDR2 is FNYEAQ. Trimming stripped 3 bases from V and 8 bases from J, with 14 bases between. This CDR3 has 14 residues. This chain's CDR3 is CASSFRDSNDIQYF. CDR3 coding DNA: TGTGCCAGCAGCTTCCGGGACTCGAATGACATTCAGTACTTC.

The rearrangement links TRBV20-1 to TRBJ2-1, with D possibly TRBD2 on 6 matching bases. The CDR3 sequence is 14 residues long. Germline V gene sequence: CDR1 DFQATT, CDR2 SNEGSKA (reference sequence). V was clipped by 5 bases and J by 3 bases, with 14 bases between them. For the CDR3, the DNA is TGCAGTGCTGGGAGGAGACCCCACTACAATGAGCAGTTCTTC. Translated, it gives CSAGRRPHYNEQFF.

The chain is built from TRBV4-2 and TRBJ2-3; TRBD2 matches at 7 bases. The germline V gene encodes CDR1 LGHNA and CDR2 YNFKEQ. The CDR3 spans 16 residues. V was clipped by 0 bases and J by 8 bases; unmatched bases: 11. CDR3 residues: CASSQEERDYRATQYF. The CDR3 DNA reads as TGTGCCAGCAGCCAAGAAGAGCGGGACTATCGGGCTACGCAGTATTTT.

This clonotype was seen many times. The V gene is TRBV7-9, the J gene TRBJ1-1; 7 bases fit TRBD1. Unmatched junction bases numbered 16, after V lost 6 bases and J lost 6 bases. The CDR3 has 16 residues. Germline V gene lookup returns CDR1 SEHNR and CDR2 FQNEAQ (reference sequence). The CDR3 DNA is TGTGCCAGCAGAGTGGGACAGCAAAAACCCAACGCTGAAGCTTTCTTT. Amino acids: CASRVGQQKPNAEAFF. Looking up the rest from reference TRBV7-9 and TRBJ1-1 gives the full variable domain: DTGVSQNPRHKITKRGQNVTFRCDPISEHNRLYWYRQTLGQGPEFLTYFQNEAQLEKSRLLSDRFSAERPKGSFSTLEIQRTEQGDSAMYLCASRVGQQKPNAEAFFGQGTRLTVV.

As to this clonotype: A junction end diverges from the germline sequence, so it may reflect a read error. The J gene is TRBJ2-1, the V gene TRBV13; D remains unclear. CDR1 is PRHDT and CDR2 is FYEKMQ in the germline V gene (reference sequence). The CDR3 is made up of 12 amino acids. The CDR3 here is CASSASAEPPPF. CDR3 DNA sequence: TGTGCCAGCAGCGCCTCTGCGGAGCCCCCACCCTTC.

The genes are TRBV19 and TRBJ1-5; TRBD1 aligns across 7 bases. The CDR3 covers 12 residues. CDR1 is LNHDA, CDR2 SQIVND, per germline (reference sequence). The V gene end was trimmed by 5 bases and the J gene end by 9 bases; junction bases not matched to a gene: 4. The CDR3 sequence is CASSRDSRPQHF. CDR3 bases: TGTGCCAGTAGTCGGGACAGTCGGCCCCAGCATTTT. The complete variable domain, with remaining parts taken from reference TRBV19 and TRBJ1-5, reads DGGITQSPKYLFRKEGQNVTLSCEQNLNHDAMYWYRQDPGQGLRLIYYSQIVNDFQKGDIAEGYSVSREKKESFPLTVTSAQKNPTAFYLCASSRDSRPQHFGDGTRLSIL.

On this clonotype: The CDR3 does not close with the conserved phenylalanine or tryptophan, likely indicating a read error. The chain uses TRBV10-3 and TRBJ1-1; D possibly corresponds to TRBD1 (5 bases). The CDR3 consists of 14 residues. The V end lost 7 bases, the J end lost 2 bases, and 14 bases lay between the germline ends. Per the germline V gene, CDR1 is ENHRY and CDR2 is SYGVKD. Here the CDR3 reads CAITSGAYNTEAFI. The DNA for the CDR3 is TGTGCCATCACTTCCGGGGCCTATAACACTGAAGCTTTCATT.

On this clonotype itself: A much larger clone is a single base away; this may be a read error. The chain uses TRBV4-3 and TRBJ2-2; 10 bases match TRBD2. This CDR3 is 15 amino acids long. In germline, CDR1 is LGHNA, CDR2 YSLEER. CDR3 nucleotide sequence: TGCGCCAGCAGCCAAGGTCTAGCGGGAGTCGGGGAGCAGTTTTTT. Encoded protein: CASSQGLAGVGEQFF.

This clonotype showed up many times. The chain links TRBV29-1 to TRBJ2-1; a possible D gene is TRBD2 (6 bases). CDR1 SQVTM and CDR2 ANQGSEA come from the germline V gene. The CDR3 has 10 residues. The V end lost 4 bases, the J end lost 10 bases, and 8 bases lay between the germline ends. Written as DNA, the CDR3 is TGCAGCGTTGTGGGACTGGAGCAGTTCTTC. Translating gives CSVVGLEQFF.

As concerns this clonotype: A much larger clone differs by one base, so this may be a read error. V is TRBV28 and J is TRBJ2-5; 7 nucleotides match TRBD2. The V gene end was trimmed by 4 bases and the J gene end by 3 bases; junction bases not matched to a gene: 8. The V gene's germline CDR1 is MDHEN and CDR2 SYDVKM. The CDR3 has 15 amino acids. The CDR3 DNA reads as TGTGCCAGCAGTTCACCTCGAGCGGGGAAAGAGACCCAGTACTTC. This encodes CASSSPRAGKETQYF.